These 16 T cell receptor beta chains were all obtained from the same sample, sequenced in a study of blood T cells in healthy people across ages. A second roughly 7 to 12 cycle PCR used barcoded and J-beta primers. TCRdb used MiXCR to reprocess the 5' RACE reads, holding one entry per CDR3 protein. This sample has approximately 850,000 distinct CDR3 sequences, with more than 45% found just once. The material sequenced was blood. All receptors come from a man younger than 40 in good health.

In this sample, this clonotype turned up many times. The chain couples TRBV12-5 to TRBJ2-1, with 8 nucleotides matching TRBD2. The CDR3 has 16 amino acids. Germline V gene sequence: CDR1 LGHNT, CDR2 FRNRAP. The J segment lost 10 bases and the V segment lost 6 bases, leaving 17 bases of the junction unmatched. CDR3 protein: CASGPGGGGLLWEQFF. The CDR3 DNA follows: TGTGCTAGTGGCCCGGGAGGGGGGGGCCTGCTTTGGGAGCAGTTCTTC.

The V call is TRBV7-3, the J call TRBJ1-2, with 8 positions matching TRBD1. The CDR3 is 12 amino acids. Unmatched junction bases numbered 6, after V lost 9 bases and J lost 6 bases. The germline V gene has CDR1 SGHTA and CDR2 FQGTGA. In nucleotides, the CDR3 is TGTGCCAGAATAGACAGGGGTGATGGCTACACCTTC. Protein: CARIDRGDGYTF. Looking up the rest from reference TRBV7-3 and TRBJ1-2 gives the full variable domain: GAGVSQTPSNKVTEKGKYVELRCDPISGHTALYWYRQSLGQGPEFLIYFQGTGAADDSGLPNDRFFAVRPEGSVSTLKIQRTERGDSAVYLCARIDRGDGYTFGSGTRLTVV.

The rearrangement joins TRBV20-1 to TRBJ2-7; a weak D match, TRBD1 (7 bases). The V gene's germline CDR1 is DFQATT and CDR2 SNEGSKA (reference sequence). This CDR3 has 15 amino acids. V dropped 6 bases and J dropped 2 bases, with 20 bases sitting between them. The CDR3 DNA is TGCAGTGCAATCCCAGGGGGGCTAGCCGCCTACGAGCAGTACTTC. Translating gives CSAIPGGLAAYEQYF.

This clonotype has just a few counts. The chain carries TRBV4-2 and TRBJ2-1, with a weak D call TRBD1 (6 bases). The CDR3 is made up of 16 amino acids. V was clipped by 5 bases and J by 2 bases, with 16 bases between them. In germline, CDR1 is LGHNA, CDR2 YNFKEQ. The CDR3 sequence: CASSSYFGQTYNEQFF. CDR3 nucleotides: TGTGCCAGCAGCTCCTATTTTGGACAGACCTACAATGAGCAGTTCTTC.

The chain links TRBV28 to TRBJ2-4, with D perhaps matching TRBD1 or TRBD2 (6 bases each). The J call may be faulty, since TRBJ2-7 better matches the DNA end. The CDR3 runs to 15 residues. Germline lookup yields CDR1 MDHEN and CDR2 SYDVKM. The CDR3 reads CASSWPGARDYEQYF. The CDR3 nucleotides read TGTGCCAGCAGTTGGCCGGGGGCTAGGGACTACGAGCAGTACTTC.

This clonotype has a handful of counts. The chain carries TRBV20-1 and TRBJ2-3, with D perhaps matching TRBD1 or TRBD2 (5 bases each). The CDR3 is made up of 17 amino acids. The germline V gene encodes CDR1 DFQATT and CDR2 SNEGSKA (reference sequence). With 0 bases removed from V and 2 bases from J, the gap between germline ends came to 18 bases. As DNA, the CDR3 is TGCAGTGCTAGAGACACCGACCGGGGCGGACACACAGATACGCAGTATTTT. Translated, it gives CSARDTDRGGHTDTQYF.

The chain couples TRBV4-3 to TRBJ2-3, with 7 bases identical to TRBD2. The CDR3 runs to 20 residues. Germline loops: CDR1 LGHNA, CDR2 YSLEER. The V and J ends lost 0 bases and 6 bases, in that order; junction bases with no gene match: 21. The CDR3 protein is CASSQDRIWTASGGGDTQYF. CDR3 DNA sequence: TGCGCCAGCAGCCAAGATAGAATATGGACGGCTAGCGGAGGAGGGGATACGCAGTATTTT.

This clonotype was counted only a few times. The CDR3 reads CASSRRTSGPTSYEQYF. The CDR3 nucleotides are TGCGCCAGCAGCCGAAGGACTAGCGGGCCGACCAGCTACGAGCAGTACTTC. The rearrangement links TRBV4-3 to TRBJ2-7; 11 bases map to TRBD2. CDR1 LGHNA and CDR2 YSLEER come from the germline V gene. The CDR3 length is 17 residues. Losses at the gene ends were 4 bases for V and 3 bases for J; bases not matched to a gene: 11.

The count of this clonotype is one. V and J are TRBV6-2 or TRBV6-3 and TRBJ2-7, with D uncertain. This CDR3 comprises 15 residues. Trimming pared 6 bases from V and 0 bases from J, leaving 15 bases between. CDR1 is MNHEY, CDR2 SVGEGT, per germline. CDR3 in amino acids: CASSPMTESSYEQYF. DNA of the CDR3: TGTGCCAGCAGCCCAATGACGGAGAGCTCCTACGAGCAGTACTTC.

In its sample, this clonotype was seen a few times. The V and J genes are TRBV29-1 and TRBJ2-1; TRBD2 might be the D (7 bases). CDR3 length: 19 amino acids. Germline V gene sequence: CDR1 SQVTM, CDR2 ANQGSEA. Trimming took off 0 bases at V and 2 bases at J, with 23 bases between the two ends. The DNA for the CDR3 is TGCAGCGTTGAAGACACTCCCAGGACTAGGGGGGGAACCTACAATGAGCAGTTCTTC. It codes for CSVEDTPRTRGGTYNEQFF.

The chain has TRBV27 and TRBJ1-2; D is ambiguous. V was pared by 2 bases and J by 5 bases, with 9 bases between. Germline CDR1 MNHEY, CDR2 SMNVEV (reference sequence). The length of the CDR3 is 13 residues. The CDR3 DNA sequence: TGTGCCAGCAGTTTAAACTTTCTGTATGGCTACACCTTC. This gives the protein CASSLNFLYGYTF.

The chain employs TRBV5-1 and TRBJ2-1; TRBD2 matches 7 bases. The germline CDR1 and CDR2 sequences are SGHRS and YFSETQ. The CDR3 totals 14 residues. With V trimmed by 5 bases and J by 8 bases, 10 bases remained unmatched. CDR3 protein: CASRSSGCVDEQFF. CDR3 DNA: TGCGCCAGCAGGTCTAGCGGTTGCGTGGATGAGCAGTTCTTC. The variable domain in full, with the rest retrieved from reference TRBV5-1 and TRBJ2-1, is KAGVTQTPRYLIKTRGQQVTLSCSPISGHRSVSWYQQTPGQGLQFLFEYFSETQRNKGNFPGRFSGRQFSNSRSEMNVSTLELGDSALYLCASRSSGCVDEQFFGPGTRLTVL.

V gene TRBV30 combines with J gene TRBJ2-4, with 13 bases matching TRBD2. The J call could be wrong; TRBJ2-5 is a better fit for the DNA end. Germline V gene sequence: CDR1 GTSNPN, CDR2 SVGIG (reference sequence). The CDR3 runs 15 residues. In DNA form, the CDR3 reads TGTGCCTGGAGTTGGACTAGCGGGAGTGGGGAGACCCAGTACTTC. It encodes CAWSWTSGSGETQYF.

This clonotype has just a few counts. The chain recombines TRBV7-2 with TRBJ2-5, with TRBD2 matching over 11 bases. The length of the CDR3 is 15 residues. J gave up 9 bases and V 5 bases, and 11 bases lay outside the gene matches. Germline V gene sequence: CDR1 SGHTA, CDR2 FQGNSA. CDR3 nucleotides: TGTGCCAGCAGCCCCCAGGTACTAGCGGGAGTCGCCCAGTACTTC. This codes for CASSPQVLAGVAQYF.

The chain has TRBV28 and TRBJ1-4, with TRBD1 matching 8 bases. The CDR3 consists of 15 residues. J gave up 8 bases and V 6 bases, and 11 bases lay outside the gene matches. Germline CDR1 reads MDHEN; CDR2 reads SYDVKM. The CDR3 sequence is CASRFPGGAREKLFF. The DNA for the CDR3 is TGTGCCAGCAGGTTCCCAGGGGGCGCACGGGAAAAACTGTTTTTT. Supplemented by reference TRBV28 and TRBJ1-4, the full variable domain reads DVKVTQSSRYLVKRTGEKVFLECVQDMDHENMFWYRQDPGLGLRLIYFSYDVKMKEKGDIPEGYSVSREKKERFSLILESASTNQTSMYLCASRFPGGAREKLFFGSGTQLSVL.

The V call is TRBV20-1, the J call TRBJ2-7, with 10 positions matching TRBD2. The ends lost 6 bases at V and 3 bases at J; junction bases unmatched: 14. CDR1 and CDR2 (germline): DFQATT, SNEGSKA (reference sequence). CDR3 length equals 16 residues. CDR3 in DNA: TGCAGTGCAGTTGTAGCGGGAGGCTGGCCCCGCTACGAGCAGTACTTC. Amino acids: CSAVVAGGWPRYEQYF.